The 26 T cell receptor beta chains below were found in one sample sequenced in a study of PD-L1 blockade in urothelial cancer. The repertoire was sequenced with immunoSEQ multiplex PCR; TCRdb's copy has only in-frame clones and lacks some. The sample contains some 32,000 clones, 84% of which appear only once. Sequencing used PBMCs, obtained around atezolizumab (anti-PD-L1) treatment. The origin of the receptors is a man between 60 and 70 years old with urothelial cancer.

Only one count was recorded for this clone. The rearrangement links TRBV19 to TRBJ2-7, with D possibly being TRBD2 (5 bases). Deletions cut 1 base from V and 3 bases from J, with 7 bases between. CDR1 is LNHDA and CDR2 is SQIVND in the germline V gene (reference sequence). The CDR3 has 13 amino acids. The CDR3 DNA reads TGTGCCAGTAGTATAGCTCGGGACTACGAGCAGTACTTC. As protein: CASSIARDYEQYF.

This clone is classed as large. The rearrangement links TRBV13 to TRBJ2-7; possibly TRBD2 for D (7 bases). CDR3 length equals 13 residues. In germline, CDR1 is PRHDT, CDR2 FYEKMQ (reference sequence). The ends were cut back, 3 bases at V and 8 bases at J, with 14 bases in the middle. The CDR3 DNA reads as TGTGCCAGCAGCTTCGCATCCGGGGGGCAGCAGTACTTC. This translates into CASSFASGGQQYF. Full variable domain (missing parts from reference TRBV13 and TRBJ2-7): AAGVIQSPRHLIKEKRETATLKCYPIPRHDTVYWYQQGPGQDPQFLISFYEKMQSDKGSIPDRFSAQQFSDYHSELNMSSLELGDSALYFCASSFASGGQQYFGPGTRLTVT.

V gene TRBV9 combines with J gene TRBJ1-1, with 8 nucleotides matching TRBD1. This CDR3 is 13 amino acids long. Germline CDR1 reads SGDLS; CDR2 reads YYNGEE. V dropped 5 bases and J dropped 11; count of bases not matched to a gene: 11. The chain's CDR3 is CASSRTGKERAFF. CDR3 nucleotide sequence: TGTGCCAGCAGTCGGACAGGGAAGGAGCGGGCTTTCTTT.

The chain carries TRBV5-5 and TRBJ2-3; TRBD2 matches 7 bases. There are 16 residues in the CDR3. Germline V gives CDR1 SGHKS, CDR2 YYEKEE (reference sequence). V trimming: 4 bases; J trimming: 1 base; junction bases outside the gene matches: 9. CDR3 protein: CASSPIAGERTDTQYF. Here the CDR3 DNA reads TGTGCCAGCAGCCCAATAGCGGGCGAGCGCACAGATACGCAGTATTTT. The entire variable domain, with the rest obtained from reference TRBV5-5 and TRBJ2-3, is as follows: DAGVTQSPTHLIKTRGQQVTLRCSPISGHKSVSWYQQVLGQGPQFIFQYYEKEERGRGNFPDRFSARQFPNYSSELNVNALLLGDSALYLCASSPIAGERTDTQYFGPGTRLTVL.

V is TRBV27 and J is TRBJ1-2; 8 bases match TRBD1. Trimming removed 5 bases from V and 9 bases from J; junction bases left unmatched: 14. CDR1 is MNHEY, CDR2 SMNVEV, per germline (reference sequence). CDR3 length equals 15 residues. Here the CDR3 reads CASSPGQGRFSSYTF. The DNA for the CDR3 is TGTGCCAGCAGTCCCGGACAGGGAAGGTTCTCTAGCTACACCTTC.

The V and J genes are TRBV4-2 and TRBJ1-4; D may be TRBD1 (6 bases). CDR3 size: 15 residues. Trimming took 1 base from V and 8 from J, leaving 14 bases between them. Germline values: CDR1 LGHNA, CDR2 YNFKEQ. The CDR3: CASSQVAGGREKLFF. The CDR3 DNA follows: TGTGCCAGCAGCCAAGTGGCGGGGGGCCGGGAAAAACTGTTTTTT.

The gene calls are TRBV7-9 and TRBJ2-7; TRBD1 agrees at 8 bases. Germline V gene lookup returns CDR1 SEHNR and CDR2 FQNEAQ (reference sequence). The CDR3 has 15 amino acids. The junction had 4 bases not matched to a gene; V was cut back by 0 bases and J by 3 bases. Written as DNA, the CDR3 is TGTGCCAGCAGCTTAGCCGGGACAGGCGTCTACGAGCAGTACTTC. It translates to CASSLAGTGVYEQYF.

This chain connects TRBV7-9 to TRBJ2-7; 7 bases are shared with TRBD1. The CDR3 is made up of 13 amino acids. Germline V gene data show CDR1 as SEHNR and CDR2 as FQNEAQ (reference sequence). Trimming at V came to 8 bases and at J to 6 bases, leaving 10 bases not matched to a gene. In nucleotides, the CDR3 is TGTGCCAGCGTAAGACAGGGATCTGGCGAGCAGTACTTC. Amino acid sequence: CASVRQGSGEQYF.

The chain joins TRBV9 to TRBJ2-7; 8 bases agree with TRBD1. The junction had 13 bases not matched to a gene; V was cut back by 2 bases and J by 6 bases. The CDR3 contains 16 residues. Germline V gene data show CDR1 as SGDLS and CDR2 as YYNGEE. The CDR3 sequence is CASSVGAVGQETEQYF. In DNA form, the CDR3 reads TGTGCCAGCAGCGTCGGTGCAGTGGGACAGGAAACCGAGCAGTACTTC.

This chain links TRBV19 with TRBJ1-1; TRBD1 is a possible D gene (5 bases). The CDR3 totals 13 residues. V gave up 3 bases and J gave up 6 bases, with 11 bases separating them. Germline lookup yields CDR1 LNHDA and CDR2 SQIVND (reference sequence). CDR3 sequence reads: CASSIPGRAEAFF. The CDR3 DNA reads as TGTGCCAGTAGTATCCCAGGGAGGGCTGAAGCTTTCTTT.

The CDR3 is CASSSSGSETQYF. DNA of the CDR3: TGCGCCAGCAGCTCAAGCGGGAGCGAGACCCAGTACTTC. The chain is built from TRBV5-1 and TRBJ2-5; 8 nucleotides line up with TRBD2. The V gene's germline CDR1 is SGHRS and CDR2 YFSETQ. The CDR3 is 13 amino acids. J gave up 5 bases and V 3 bases, and 3 bases lay outside the gene matches.

This clone was observed a few times. V usage is TRBV7-2 and J usage is TRBJ2-3; 11 bases agree with TRBD1. The CDR3 runs to 15 residues. Germline V gives CDR1 SGHTA, CDR2 FQGNSA. V trimming: 4 bases; J trimming: 4 bases; junction bases outside the gene matches: 4. The CDR3 reads CASSWTGGIADTQYF. The CDR3 region has the DNA TGTGCCAGCAGCTGGACAGGGGGCATCGCAGATACGCAGTATTTT. The full variable domain, rest sourced from reference TRBV7-2 and TRBJ2-3, is GAGVSQSPSNKVTEKGKDVELRCDPISGHTALYWYRQSLGQGLEFLIYFQGNSAPDKSGLPSDRFSAERTGGSVSTLTIQRTQQEDSAVYLCASSWTGGIADTQYFGPGTRLTVL.

The genes are TRBV30 and TRBJ1-6; 9 bases match TRBD1. The germline gives CDR1 GTSNPN, CDR2 SVGIG (reference sequence). The junction had 10 bases not matched to a gene; V was cut back by 3 bases and J by 7 bases. The CDR3 is 16 amino acids. CDR3 residues: CAWRPGTGRMNSPLHF. The CDR3 nucleotides read TGTGCCTGGAGACCTGGGACAGGGAGAATGAATTCACCCCTCCACTTT.

This chain uses TRBV6-4 with TRBJ2-2; a possible D gene is TRBD2 (6 bases). Germline V CDR1 and CDR2: MRHNA, SNTAGT. Trimming removed 5 bases from V and 4 bases from J, with 14 bases in between. The CDR3 spans 15 residues. The CDR3 sequence is CASSHLGGVTGELFF. CDR3 sequence (DNA): TGTGCCAGCAGTCACCTAGGAGGGGTCACCGGGGAGCTGTTTTTT.

This clone has a handful of counts. The chain employs TRBV18 and TRBJ2-5, with D maybe TRBD1 (5 bases). The CDR3 is made up of 13 amino acids. V was trimmed by 5 bases and J by 4 bases, leaving 11 bases between them. Germline loops: CDR1 KGHSH, CDR2 LQKENI. CDR3 in amino acids: CASSELRGETQYF. CDR3 nucleotide sequence: TGTGCCAGCTCAGAACTAAGGGGAGAGACCCAGTACTTC.

This chain links TRBV2 with TRBJ2-1; 8 bases fit TRBD2. Germline lookup yields CDR1 SNHLY and CDR2 FYNNEI. Trimming removed 1 base from V and 6 bases from J; junction bases left unmatched: 14. The CDR3 totals 18 residues. In DNA, the CDR3 is TGTGCCAGCAGTGAAGTCTCTAGCGGGCGTTCACCCACCAATGAGCAGTTCTTC. It codes for CASSEVSSGRSPTNEQFF.

This chain uses TRBV5-6 with TRBJ2-7; TRBD2 aligns across 10 bases. Germline V lookup: CDR1 SGHDT, CDR2 YYEEEE. The CDR3 runs 16 residues. The junction had 6 bases not matched to a gene; V was cut back by 0 bases and J by 3 bases. CDR3 nucleotides: TGTGCCAGCAGCTTGGTGGCTAGCGGGAGCGGCTACGAGCAGTACTTC. It codes for CASSLVASGSGYEQYF.

The chain uses TRBV7-2 and TRBJ2-7, with 7 bases that match TRBD2. Germline CDR1 SGHTA, CDR2 FQGNSA. This CDR3 is 14 amino acids long. With 5 bases clipped from V and 5 bases from J, the junction kept 9 bases outside the gene matches. For the CDR3, the DNA is TGTGCCAGCAGCCCAAGCGGGGACGTCGACGAGCAGTACTTC. Encoded protein: CASSPSGDVDEQYF.

The chain combines TRBV29-1 with TRBJ2-7; D remains unclear. The V end lost 2 bases, the J end lost 2 bases, and 7 bases lay between the germline ends. The CDR3 has 12 residues. Per the germline V gene, CDR1 is SQVTM and CDR2 is ANQGSEA. This CDR3 is CSVENNTYEQYF. As DNA, the CDR3 is TGCAGCGTTGAAAACAACACCTACGAGCAGTACTTC.

The chain combines TRBV7-2 with TRBJ2-7; 8 bases map to TRBD2. Germline V gene lookup returns CDR1 SGHTA and CDR2 FQGNSA. The J segment lost 0 bases and the V segment lost 5 bases, leaving 6 bases of the junction unmatched. CDR3 size: 15 residues. For the CDR3, the DNA is TGTGCCAGCAGCGCCGGCGGGGGGTTCTCCTACGAGCAGTACTTC. This translates into CASSAGGGFSYEQYF. The variable domain in full, completed from reference TRBV7-2 and TRBJ2-7, reads GAGVSQSPSNKVTEKGKDVELRCDPISGHTALYWYRQSLGQGLEFLIYFQGNSAPDKSGLPSDRFSAERTGGSVSTLTIQRTQQEDSAVYLCASSAGGGFSYEQYFGPGTRLTVT.

This clone turned up a few times. The J gene is TRBJ2-2, the V gene TRBV7-6, with D possibly TRBD1 on 6 matching bases. Trimming removed 3 bases at V and 6 bases at J, with 11 bases between. Germline V lookup: CDR1 SGHVS, CDR2 FNYEAQ. The CDR3 runs 14 residues. The CDR3 DNA follows: TGTGCCAGCAGCTTGCGAGGGGGTGCCGGGGAGCTGTTTTTT. Translated, it gives CASSLRGGAGELFF.

The count of this clone is one. This rearrangement joins TRBV2 to TRBJ2-7; 9 nucleotides agree with TRBD2. There are 15 residues in the CDR3. Germline V gene lookup returns CDR1 SNHLY and CDR2 FYNNEI. V lost 1 base and J lost 0; bases outside the gene matches: 1. CDR3 nucleotide sequence: TGTGCCAGCAGTGAAGGTAGCGGGAGCTCCTACGAGCAGTACTTC. It specifies CASSEGSGSSYEQYF.

The V gene is TRBV19, the J gene TRBJ1-1; D perhaps matches TRBD1 (5 bases). The length of the CDR3 is 13 residues. V lost 7 bases and J 1 base, leaving 10 bases between the germline ends. Germline CDR1 is LNHDA and CDR2 is SQIVND (reference sequence). The CDR3 reads CASTGFRNTEAFF. CDR3 coding DNA: TGTGCCAGTACAGGGTTTAGGAACACTGAAGCTTTCTTT.

This chain uses TRBV2 with TRBJ2-1; 7 bases match TRBD2. Germline CDR1 is SNHLY and CDR2 is FYNNEI. The CDR3 covers 16 residues. The junction had 16 bases not matched to a gene; V was cut back by 10 bases and J by 4 bases. CDR3 DNA: TGTGCCACCCAGAGCGGACTAGTCCCCCTATACAATGAGCAGTTCTTC. Translation gives CATQSGLVPLYNEQFF.

The chain is built from TRBV29-1 and TRBJ2-7; 7 bases are shared with TRBD2. This CDR3 comprises 14 residues. Trimming cost V 5 bases and J 9 bases; bases outside gene matches: 16. The V gene's germline CDR1 is SQVTM and CDR2 ANQGSEA. CDR3 nucleotide sequence: TGCAGCGTTATCAGTGCTAGCGGACGATCCGTGCAGTACTTC. Amino acids: CSVISASGRSVQYF.

With regard to this clone: A read error may produce the germline difference seen at one junction end. This rearrangement joins TRBV7-7 to TRBJ1-4, with TRBD1 matching over 7 bases. Germline CDR1 reads SSHAT; CDR2 reads FNYEAQ (reference sequence). The CDR3 loop spans 15 amino acids. This chain's CDR3 is CASSLRGGRNEKLFF. CDR3 nucleotides: TGTGCTAGCAGCCTCCGAGGGGGCCGAAATGAAAAACTGTTTTTT.